This T cell receptor (beta chain) was observed in a study of regulatory T cells in long-lasting Graves disease. Deletions cut 4 bases from V and 0 bases from J, with 10 bases between. CDR1 and CDR2 (germline): MDHEN, SYDVKM. The CDR3 totals 15 residues. Time point indicated: newly diagnosed GD, antithyroid drugs for less than 3 months. The TCR library was prepared using RNA isolated from PBMCs. Both iRepertoire HTBI primers and Arm-PCR of CDR3 regions were used to build the TCR beta libraries. From the multiplex PCR reads, TCRdb called clonotypes with MiXCR, one entry per CDR3 protein. The table shows roughly 420,000 distinct CDR3 sequences, with about a sixth occurring only once.

The sequencing here drew on peripheral blood mononuclear cells (PBMCs), taken at new diagnosis, from a patient treated with antithyroid drugs. The clonotype comes from a female donor with Graves disease. The chain combines TRBV28 with TRBJ2-4; possible D gene TRBD2, 6 bases. The CDR3 loop reads CASSWDGGAKNIQYF. The CDR3 DNA reads TGTGCCAGCAGTTGGGACGGGGGAGCCAAAAACATTCAGTACTTC.